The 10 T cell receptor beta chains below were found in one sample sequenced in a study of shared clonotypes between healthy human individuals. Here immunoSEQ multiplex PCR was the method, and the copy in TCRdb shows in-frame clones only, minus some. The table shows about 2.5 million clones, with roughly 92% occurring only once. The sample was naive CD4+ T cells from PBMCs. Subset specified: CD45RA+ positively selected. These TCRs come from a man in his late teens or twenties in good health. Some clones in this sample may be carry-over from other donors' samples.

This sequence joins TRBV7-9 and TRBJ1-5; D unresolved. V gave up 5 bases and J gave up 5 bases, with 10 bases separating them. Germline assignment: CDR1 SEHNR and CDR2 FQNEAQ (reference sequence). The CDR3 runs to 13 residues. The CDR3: CASSPGRDQPQHF. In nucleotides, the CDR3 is TGTGCCAGCAGCCCCGGGCGGGATCAGCCCCAGCATTTT.

CDR3 residues: CAIRRLAENTGELFF. In DNA, the CDR3 is TGTGCCATCAGGAGACTAGCGGAAAACACCGGGGAGCTGTTTTTT. The chain carries TRBV10-3 and TRBJ2-2; 9 bases match TRBD2. The CDR3 is 15 amino acids. V lost 6 bases, J lost 2 bases, and 4 bases stayed unmatched. The germline V gene has CDR1 ENHRY and CDR2 SYGVKD.

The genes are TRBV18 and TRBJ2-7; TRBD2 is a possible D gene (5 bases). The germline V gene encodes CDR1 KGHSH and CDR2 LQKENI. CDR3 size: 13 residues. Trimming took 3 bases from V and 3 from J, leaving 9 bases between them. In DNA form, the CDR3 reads TGTGCCAGCTCACCGGGGAGATACTACGAGCAGTACTTC. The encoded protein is CASSPGRYYEQYF.

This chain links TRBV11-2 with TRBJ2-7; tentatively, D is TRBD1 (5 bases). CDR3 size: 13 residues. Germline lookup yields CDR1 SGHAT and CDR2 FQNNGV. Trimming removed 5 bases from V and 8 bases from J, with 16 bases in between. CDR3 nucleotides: TGTGCCAGCAGCCTCCTTTTCCAGGACAAGCAGTACTTC. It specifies CASSLLFQDKQYF.

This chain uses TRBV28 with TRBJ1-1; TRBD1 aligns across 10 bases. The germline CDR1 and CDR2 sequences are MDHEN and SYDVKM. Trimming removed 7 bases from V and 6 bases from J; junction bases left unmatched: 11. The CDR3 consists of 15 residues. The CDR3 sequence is CASILLGTGAPEAFF. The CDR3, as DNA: TGTGCCAGCATCCTTTTGGGGACAGGGGCCCCTGAAGCTTTCTTT.

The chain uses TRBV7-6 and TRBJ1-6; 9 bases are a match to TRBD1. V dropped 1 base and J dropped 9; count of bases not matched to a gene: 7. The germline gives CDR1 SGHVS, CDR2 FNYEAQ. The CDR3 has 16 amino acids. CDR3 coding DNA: TGTGCCAGCAGCTTAGATTGGACAGGGGTTATTTCACCCCTCCACTTT. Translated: CASSLDWTGVISPLHF. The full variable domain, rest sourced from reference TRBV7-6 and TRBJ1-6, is GAGVSQSPRYKVTKRGQDVALRCDPISGHVSLYWYRQALGQGPEFLTYFNYEAQQDKSGLPNDRFSAERPEGSISTLTIQRTEQRDSAMYRCASSLDWTGVISPLHFGNGTRLTVT.

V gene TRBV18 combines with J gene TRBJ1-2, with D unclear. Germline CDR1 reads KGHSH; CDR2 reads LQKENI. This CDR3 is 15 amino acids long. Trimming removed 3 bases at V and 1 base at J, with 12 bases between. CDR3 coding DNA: TGTGCCAGCTCACCCGCTCAGGCGTTTAACTATGGCTACACCTTC. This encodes CASSPAQAFNYGYTF.

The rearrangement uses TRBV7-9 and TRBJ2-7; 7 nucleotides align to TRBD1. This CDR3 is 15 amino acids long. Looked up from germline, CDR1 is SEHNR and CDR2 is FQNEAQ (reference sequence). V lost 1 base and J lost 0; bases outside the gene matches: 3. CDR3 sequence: CASSLVGTVSYEQYF. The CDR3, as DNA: TGTGCCAGCAGCTTAGTTGGGACAGTCTCCTACGAGCAGTACTTC.

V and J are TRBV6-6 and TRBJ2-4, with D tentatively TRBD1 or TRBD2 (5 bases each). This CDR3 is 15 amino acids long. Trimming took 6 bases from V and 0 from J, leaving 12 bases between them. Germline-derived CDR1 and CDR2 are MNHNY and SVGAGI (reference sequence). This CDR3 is CASSPRDPAKNIQYF. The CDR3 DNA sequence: TGTGCCAGCAGCCCCCGGGACCCAGCCAAAAACATTCAGTACTTC.

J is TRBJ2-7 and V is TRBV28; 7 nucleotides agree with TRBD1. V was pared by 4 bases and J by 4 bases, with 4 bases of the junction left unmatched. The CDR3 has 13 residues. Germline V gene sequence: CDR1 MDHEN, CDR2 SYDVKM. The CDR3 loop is CASSSGQMYEQYF. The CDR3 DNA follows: TGTGCCAGCAGTTCGGGACAGATGTACGAGCAGTACTTC.